Listed below are T cell receptor beta chains from one sample, sequenced in a study of shared clonotypes between healthy human individuals. Sequenced by immunoSEQ multiplex PCR; TCRdb stores in-frame clones only, minus some. The sample has about 1 million clones; about 80% are singletons. The sequencing sample was made of memory CD4+ T cells sorted from blood. The receptor set was obtained from a man aged 18 to 30 in good health. Each CDR3 is given with its conserved first and last residue. The D gene is left open where the match is weak. Rows give clone size only sometimes, using once, few, many, or a class for an expanded clone.

D: TRBD2
J: TRBJ2-5
length: 14
V: TRBV30
size: few
CDR3: CASTPGTSQETQYF
DNA: TGTGCCTCAACTCCCGGGACTAGCCAAGAGACCCAGTACTTC

D: .
J: TRBJ2-7
length: 16
V: TRBV4-1
size: .
CDR3: CASSQAEDRRGYEQYF
DNA: TGCGCCAGCAGCCAAGCTGAGGACCGTAGGGGTTACGAGCAGTACTTC

D: .
J: TRBJ1-5
length: 15
V: TRBV6-5
size: .
CDR3: CASSMTGYSNQPQHF
DNA: TGTGCCAGCAGCATGACAGGATATAGCAATCAGCCCCAGCATTTT

D: TRBD1
J: TRBJ2-7
length: 15
V: TRBV5-1
size: once
CDR3: CASSSGTGQVREQYF
DNA: TGCGCCAGCAGCTCGGGGACAGGGCAGGTCCGCGAGCAGTACTTC

D: .
J: TRBJ1-1
length: 16
V: TRBV21-1
size: .
CDR3: CASSKALRGYNTEAFF
DNA: TGTGCCAGCAGCAAAGCGCTCCGGGGCTATAACACTGAAGCTTTCTTT

D: .
J: TRBJ2-7
length: 14
V: TRBV27
size: .
CDR3: CASRERGYWAEQYF
DNA: TGTGCCAGCAGGGAGAGGGGGTACTGGGCCGAGCAGTACTTC

D: .
J: TRBJ2-2
length: 14
V: TRBV11-2
size: few
CDR3: CASIQMQGTGELFF
DNA: TGTGCCAGCATCCAGATGCAGGGAACCGGGGAGCTGTTTTTT

D: .
J: TRBJ1-1
length: 13
V: TRBV6-1
size: .
CDR3: CASSPTREGQAFF
DNA: TGTGCCAGCAGTCCCACTAGAGAGGGGCAAGCTTTCTTT

D: TRBD2
J: TRBJ2-7
length: 15
V: TRBV5-4
size: .
CDR3: CASSTSGGGYYEQYF
DNA: TGTGCCAGCAGCACCTCGGGGGGAGGGTACTACGAGCAGTACTTC

D: TRBD1
J: TRBJ2-5
length: 13
V: TRBV2
size: .
CDR3: CASRRGQVETQYF
DNA: TGTGCCAGCAGAAGGGGACAGGTGGAGACCCAGTACTTC

D: .
J: TRBJ1-2
length: 14
V: TRBV4-3
size: few
CDR3: CASSPLGGRDGYTF
DNA: TGCGCCAGCAGCCCCCTGGGGGGGAGGGATGGCTACACCTTC

D: TRBD1
J: TRBJ1-1
length: 18
V: TRBV19
size: .
CDR3: CASSLIWTGATIRTEAFF
DNA: TGTGCCAGTAGCCTCATATGGACAGGGGCCACGATACGCACTGAAGCTTTCTTT

D: TRBD1
J: TRBJ2-7
length: 14
V: TRBV6-1
size: many
CDR3: CASTLRTGDHEQYF
DNA: TGTGCCAGCACCCTTCGGACAGGGGACCACGAGCAGTACTTC

D: TRBD2
J: TRBJ2-3
length: 14
V: TRBV9
size: .
CDR3: CASSASGRGDTQYF
DNA: TGTGCCAGCAGCGCTAGCGGGAGGGGTGATACGCAGTATTTT

D: .
J: TRBJ1-3
length: 13
V: TRBV7-9
size: .
CDR3: CASSLAEGNTIYF
DNA: TGTGCCAGCAGCTTAGCGGAGGGAAACACCATATATTTT

D: TRBD2
J: TRBJ2-3
length: 22
V: TRBV9
size: few
CDR3: CASSERLERGGGVSRRGDTQYF
DNA: TGTGCCAGCAGCGAACGGTTGGAGCGGGGGGGCGGCGTATCCCGCCGTGGAGATACGCAGTATTTT

D: .
J: TRBJ1-4
length: 14
V: TRBV27
size: many
CDR3: CASRRSATNEKLFF
DNA: TGTGCCAGCAGGAGGAGTGCAACTAATGAAAAACTGTTTTTT

D: .
J: TRBJ2-3
length: 14
V: TRBV4-1
size: once
CDR3: CASSLGDVTDTQYF
DNA: TGCGCCAGCAGCCTAGGGGACGTCACAGATACGCAGTATTTT